This T cell receptor beta chain is from a study of T cell responses to AZD1222 COVID-19 vaccine. Findings and limits, study-wide: After two AZD1222 doses, spike-specific TCR breadth and depth rose versus day 0. Epitopes outside B.1.351 and B.1.1.7 mutated regions reportedly drew nearly half of spike TCRs. Clonal diversity was possibly underestimated, and white British individuals and females predominated among donors.

V shed 7 bases and J shed 7 bases, with 14 bases lying between them. Germline CDR1 MNHEY, CDR2 SVGAGI. The CDR3 has 14 amino acids. Note on this clone: The antigen remains unidentified.

Libraries were prepared by immunoSEQ multiplex PCR; TCRdb keeps only in-frame clonotypes and omits some of them. The sample yields about 87,000 clones, 90% seen once. The receptor's source is an adult in good health. This chain uses TRBV6-5 with TRBJ1-6; the D gene is possibly TRBD1 (6 bases). Source: peripheral blood, taken on day 0 of AZD1222 vaccination. CDR3 nucleotides: TGTGCCAGCAATTCCGGGACATTAAATTCACCCCTCCACTTT. Translated, it gives CASNSGTLNSPLHF.